A single sample is the source of the 8 T cell receptor beta chains below, sequenced in a study of blood T cell repertoires in COVID-19. Profiling relied on immunoSEQ multiplex PCR, and the TCRdb table lists in-frame clones only, not all of them. The profile shows around 200,000 clones, 70% to 85% of them singletons. The sample taken for sequencing was peripheral blood. These receptors all stem from a human donor in a cohort sampled during active COVID-19.

The J gene is TRBJ2-7, the V gene TRBV2, with 7 positions matching TRBD1. The CDR3 is 12 amino acids. Germline V gene lookup returns CDR1 SNHLY and CDR2 FYNNEI. This CDR3 is CGSGQITYEQYF. Here the CDR3 DNA reads TGTGGTTCGGGACAGATAACCTACGAGCAGTACTTC.

This rearrangement joins TRBV1 to TRBJ2-3; no DNA check was done on the table's D call, TRBD2. TRBV1 is annotated as a pseudogene. The CDR3 is 17 amino acids. The CDR3 DNA follows: TGCACCAGCAGTCCAAGGGAGAGACTAGCCCCCGCAGATACGCAGTATTTT. Protein product: CTSSPRERLAPADTQYF.

The V and J genes are TRBV3-1 (or the pseudogene TRBV3-2) and TRBJ1-1; D possibly corresponds to TRBD1 (5 bases). The germline V gene has CDR1 LGHDT and CDR2 YNNKEL (reference sequence). The germline V and J ends were trimmed by 8 bases and 2 bases, with 15 bases remaining between them. The CDR3 is 14 residues long. In DNA form, the CDR3 reads TGTGCCAGCGTACCACGGCAGGGTAACACTGAAGCTTTCTTT. Protein: CASVPRQGNTEAFF.

The rearrangement joins TRBV27 to TRBJ1-6; 10 nucleotides line up with TRBD1. Trimming at V came to 5 bases and at J to 10 bases, leaving 11 bases not matched to a gene. The CDR3 extends over 16 amino acids. Germline V gene sequence: CDR1 MNHEY, CDR2 SMNVEV (reference sequence). CDR3: CASSDRGPYFSSPLHF. The CDR3 DNA sequence: TGTGCCAGCAGTGACAGGGGGCCCTACTTCAGCTCACCCCTCCACTTT.

CDR3 amino acids: CASSYGGVYLEETQYF. Here the CDR3 DNA reads TGTGCCAGCAGTTACGGGGGGGTCTATCTAGAGGAGACCCAGTACTTC. The chain carries TRBV6-5 and TRBJ2-5, with TRBD2 matching 7 bases. The germline V gene encodes CDR1 MNHEY and CDR2 SVGAGI. The CDR3 contains 16 residues. V gave up 2 bases and J gave up 5 bases; unmatched junction bases: 11.

V is TRBV7-9 and J is TRBJ2-7, with D possibly being TRBD2 (5 bases). From germline, CDR1 is SEHNR and CDR2 FQNEAQ (reference sequence). The CDR3 is made up of 15 amino acids. V lost 5 bases and J 5 bases, leaving 19 bases between the germline ends. This chain's CDR3 is CASSATQDGKNEQYF. The DNA for the CDR3 is TGTGCCAGCAGCGCAACCCAGGACGGGAAGAACGAGCAGTACTTC.

This clone appeared once. The chain joins TRBV21-1 to TRBJ2-7; TRBD1 is the table's D call and was not checked against the DNA. TRBV21-1 is noted as a pseudogene. The CDR3 contains 20 residues. CDR3 in amino acids: CASSIPPPCDRKESSYEQYF. DNA of the CDR3: TGTGCCAGCAGTATACCCCCCCCCTGCGACAGGAAAGAGAGCTCCTACGAGCAGTACTTC.

The chain recombines TRBV5-1 with TRBJ2-7; a weak D match, TRBD2 (5 bases). CDR1 SGHRS and CDR2 YFSETQ come from the germline V gene. CDR3 length: 14 residues. V dropped 5 bases and J dropped 4 bases, with 16 bases sitting between them. The CDR3 coding sequence is TGCGCCAGCAGTCCCCGTCCTTCGGGGTACGAGCAGTACTTC. Protein sequence: CASSPRPSGYEQYF. The complete variable domain, with remaining parts taken from reference TRBV5-1 and TRBJ2-7, reads KAGVTQTPRYLIKTRGQQVTLSCSPISGHRSVSWYQQTPGQGLQFLFEYFSETQRNKGNFPGRFSGRQFSNSRSEMNVSTLELGDSALYLCASSPRPSGYEQYFGPGTRLTVT.